The 29 T cell receptor beta chains presented below share a single source sample, sequenced in a study of cytomegalovirus exposure and HLA in healthy donors. Using immunoSEQ multiplex PCR, the repertoire was profiled, and TCRdb retains in-frame clones only, with some absent. There are about 150,000 clones in the sample; around 84% occur only once, and about 2.2% lies in the top ten. The sequencing sample was made of PBMCs. These receptors came from a human donor in good health.

The rearrangement links TRBV5-1 to TRBJ2-7, with 11 bases identical to TRBD1. The germline V gene encodes CDR1 SGHRS and CDR2 YFSETQ. V was pared by 0 bases and J by 7 bases, with 6 bases of the junction left unmatched. The CDR3 spans 15 residues. CDR3 loop: CASSLVGQGAREQYF. The CDR3 DNA follows: TGCGCCAGCAGCTTGGTAGGACAGGGGGCTCGGGAGCAGTACTTC.

V and J are TRBV7-2 and TRBJ1-2; D not resolved. Trimming pared 1 base from V and 1 base from J, leaving 7 bases between. The CDR3 sequence is 14 residues long. Germline V gene data show CDR1 as SGHTA and CDR2 as FQGNSA. CDR3 coding DNA: TGTGCCAGCAGCTTAGACAGTTTTAACTATGGCTACACCTTC. It encodes CASSLDSFNYGYTF.

This clone was counted a few times. V is TRBV6-8 and J is TRBJ1-4; 9 bases are a match to TRBD1. The CDR3 loop spans 16 amino acids. The germline V gene has CDR1 MNHGY and CDR2 SAAAGT. With V trimmed by 5 bases and J by 0 bases, 4 bases remained unmatched. DNA of the CDR3: TGTGCCAGCAGTCTGGGACAGGGACCAACTAATGAAAAACTGTTTTTT. Translated: CASSLGQGPTNEKLFF.

The CDR3 protein is CACTTGARGNEQFF. The CDR3 DNA reads as TGTGCCTGCACAACAGGGGCCCGAGGCAATGAGCAGTTCTTC. The rearrangement joins TRBV30 to TRBJ2-1, with 7 bases fitting TRBD1. This CDR3 has 14 residues. The junction had 11 bases not matched to a gene; V was cut back by 6 bases and J by 6 bases. The germline V gene has CDR1 GTSNPN and CDR2 SVGIG (reference sequence). Based on the CDR3 plus reference TRBV30 and TRBJ2-1, the full variable domain is SQTIHQWPATLVQPVGSPLSLECTVEGTSNPNLYWYRQAAGRGLQLLFYSVGIGQISSEVPQNLSASRPQDRQFILSSKKLLLSDSGFYLCACTTGARGNEQFFGPGTRLTVL.

This clone was recorded once. This chain uses TRBV6-5 with TRBJ2-1; TRBD2 aligns across 11 bases. Trimming took 5 bases from V and 4 from J; bases not matched to a gene: 1. The CDR3 spans 14 residues. The germline V gene encodes CDR1 MNHEY and CDR2 SVGAGI. The CDR3 DNA sequence: TGTGCCAGCAGTCTAGCGGGGGGTTACAATGAGCAGTTCTTC. It encodes CASSLAGGYNEQFF.

The rearrangement links TRBV7-2 to TRBJ2-5, with D maybe TRBD2 (5 bases). The CDR3 runs to 13 residues. Trimming cost V 5 bases and J 5 bases, with 12 bases left between them. CDR1 is SGHTA and CDR2 is FQGNSA in the germline V gene. CDR3 residues: CASSPGNYETQYF. For the CDR3, the DNA is TGTGCCAGCAGCCCGGGGAACTATGAGACCCAGTACTTC.

J is TRBJ1-1 and V is TRBV25-1; weak D call: TRBD1 (5 bases). CDR1 and CDR2 (germline): MGHDK, SYGVNS. The length of the CDR3 is 13 residues. Trimming removed 10 bases from V and 1 base from J, with 13 bases in between. The chain's CDR3 is CATRPTENTEAFF. The CDR3 DNA follows: TGTGCCACCCGACCGACAGAGAACACTGAAGCTTTCTTT. The entire variable domain, with the rest obtained from reference TRBV25-1 and TRBJ1-1, is as follows: EADIYQTPRYLVIGTGKKITLECSQTMGHDKMYWYQQDPGMELHLIHYSYGVNSTEKGDLSSESTVSRIRTEHFPLTLESARPSHTSQYLCATRPTENTEAFFGQGTRLTVV.

This chain joins TRBV4-1 and TRBJ1-2; 7 bases fit TRBD1. V lost 3 bases and J lost 4; bases outside the gene matches: 5. CDR3 length: 14 amino acids. CDR1 is MGHRA and CDR2 is YSYEKL in the germline V gene. CDR3 coding DNA: TGCGCCAGCAGCCATAGGGGGCTCGGCTATGGCTACACCTTC. Its translation: CASSHRGLGYGYTF.

J is TRBJ2-5 and V is TRBV5-1; 15 positions match TRBD2. Trimming took 2 bases from V and 5 from J; bases not matched to a gene: 7. Germline V lookup: CDR1 SGHRS, CDR2 YFSETQ. The CDR3 is 17 residues long. CDR3 in amino acids: CASSFGLAGGVGETQYF. CDR3 coding DNA: TGCGCCAGCAGCTTCGGACTAGCGGGAGGGGTCGGGGAGACCCAGTACTTC.

The rearrangement uses TRBV11-2 and TRBJ2-7, with TRBD1 matching over 9 bases. J lost 2 bases, V lost 3 bases, and 5 bases had no gene match. CDR3 length: 15 amino acids. Looked up from germline, CDR1 is SGHAT and CDR2 is FQNNGV. CDR3 DNA sequence: TGTGCCAGCAGCTTTTCGACAGGGGGGACCTACGAGCAGTACTTC. This gives the protein CASSFSTGGTYEQYF.

The rearrangement uses TRBV9 and TRBJ2-2, with TRBD2 matching 7 bases. CDR1 and CDR2 (germline): SGDLS, YYNGEE. The CDR3 has 15 residues. V was pared by 2 bases and J by 7 bases, with 8 bases of the junction left unmatched. The CDR3 bases are TGTGCCAGCAGCGTTGAGCGGGGACGGGTCGGGGAGCTGTTTTTT. Translation: CASSVERGRVGELFF.

This chain uses TRBV4-1 with TRBJ2-7; TRBD2 agrees at 7 bases. Germline V gene lookup returns CDR1 MGHRA and CDR2 YSYEKL. The V segment lost 1 base and the J segment 2 bases; nucleotides outside the gene matches: 8. This CDR3 is 16 amino acids long. This chain's CDR3 is CASSQVGAAGAYEQYF. CDR3 DNA: TGCGCCAGCAGCCAAGTGGGTGCGGCGGGGGCCTACGAGCAGTACTTC.

The rearrangement links TRBV7-8 to TRBJ2-1, with D possibly being TRBD1 (6 bases). Per germline, CDR1 SGHVS and CDR2 FQNEAQ. CDR3 length: 18 amino acids. V was shortened by 1 base and J by 6 bases, with 22 bases between the two germline ends. CDR3 residues: CASSLVSLRTGFSNEQFF. CDR3 DNA: TGTGCCAGCAGCTTAGTCTCCCTAAGAACAGGGTTCAGCAATGAGCAGTTCTTC.

The chain combines TRBV4-1 with TRBJ1-5; D is ambiguous. The ends were cut back, 1 base at V and 9 bases at J, with 16 bases in the middle. Germline V gives CDR1 MGHRA, CDR2 YSYEKL. This CDR3 comprises 15 residues. CDR3 sequence: CASSQVRRPLRPQHF. In DNA form, the CDR3 reads TGCGCCAGCAGCCAAGTCAGGAGGCCCCTCCGGCCCCAGCATTTT.

This clone has just a few counts. This chain joins TRBV10-3 and TRBJ2-7, with a possible D match to TRBD1 (6 bases). Per germline, CDR1 ENHRY and CDR2 SYGVKD. Trimming shortened V by 6 bases and J by 0 bases, and 12 bases separated the two germline ends. The CDR3 runs 14 residues. The CDR3 loop is CAISLTGGSYEQYF. CDR3 nucleotide sequence: TGTGCCATCAGCCTGACAGGAGGCTCCTACGAGCAGTACTTC.

This sequence joins TRBV11-3 and TRBJ2-2; tentatively, D is TRBD2 (5 bases). The CDR3 contains 14 residues. V was pared by 3 bases and J by 7 bases, with 12 bases between. CDR1 is SGHNT, CDR2 YENEEA, per germline. The CDR3 nucleotides are TGTGCCAGCAGCTTGGGAGCTGCAGGCGGGGAGCTGTTTTTT. Translating gives CASSLGAAGGELFF. Full variable domain (outside the CDR3, taken from reference TRBV11-3 and TRBJ2-2): EAGVVQSPRYKIIEKKQPVAFWCNPISGHNTLYWYLQNLGQGPELLIRYENEEAVDDSQLPKDRFSAERLKGVDSTLKIQPAELGDSAVYLCASSLGAAGGELFFGEGSRLTVL.

J is TRBJ2-2 and V is TRBV18, with a weak D call TRBD2 (6 bases). Trimming took off 2 bases at V and 3 bases at J, with 13 bases between the two ends. The germline V gene encodes CDR1 KGHSH and CDR2 LQKENI. The CDR3 is 16 amino acids. CDR3 residues: CASSPFTSFDTGELFF. CDR3 nucleotides: TGTGCCAGCTCACCATTTACTAGCTTCGACACCGGGGAGCTGTTTTTT. Together with reference TRBV18 and TRBJ2-2, the CDR3 gives the full variable domain: NAGVMQNPRHLVRRRGQEARLRCSPMKGHSHVYWYRQLPEEGLKFMVYLQKENIIDESGMPKERFSAEFPKEGPSILRIQQVVRGDSAAYFCASSPFTSFDTGELFFGEGSRLTVL.

The chain has TRBV5-1 and TRBJ2-1, with 13 bases that match TRBD2. CDR1 and CDR2 (germline): SGHRS, YFSETQ. CDR3 length equals 17 residues. The J segment lost 0 bases and the V segment lost 3 bases, leaving 3 bases of the junction unmatched. As DNA, the CDR3 is TGCGCCAGCAGCTCGGGGACTAGCGGGGTCTCCTACAATGAGCAGTTCTTC. Protein sequence: CASSSGTSGVSYNEQFF. The whole variable domain, remainder taken from reference TRBV5-1 and TRBJ2-1, is KAGVTQTPRYLIKTRGQQVTLSCSPISGHRSVSWYQQTPGQGLQFLFEYFSETQRNKGNFPGRFSGRQFSNSRSEMNVSTLELGDSALYLCASSSGTSGVSYNEQFFGPGTRLTVL.

This clone has more than one count but fewer than ten. The chain has TRBV2 and TRBJ2-7, with TRBD2 matching over 15 bases. The CDR3 consists of 17 residues. With V trimmed by 6 bases and J by 2 bases, 8 bases remained unmatched. Germline CDR1 reads SNHLY; CDR2 reads FYNNEI. The CDR3 loop is CASRLPGLAGGTYEQYF. CDR3 DNA: TGTGCCAGCAGGCTCCCGGGACTAGCGGGGGGAACCTACGAGCAGTACTTC.

In this sample, this clone turned up once. This chain links TRBV7-2 with TRBJ1-5; D not resolved. Per the germline V gene, CDR1 is SGHTA and CDR2 is FQGNSA. The CDR3 is 16 amino acids. Trimming took off 2 bases at V and 3 bases at J, with 14 bases between the two ends. The CDR3 sequence: CASSLRGNPFNQPQHF. The CDR3 bases are TGTGCCAGCAGCTTAAGAGGGAACCCCTTCAATCAGCCCCAGCATTTT.

A remark on this clone: The limits of the CDR3 on the DNA are not certain, so only TCRdb's listed CDR3 is given. This sequence joins TRBV15 and TRBJ2-7; the DNA was not used to check the table's D call, TRBD2. Germline lookup yields CDR1 LNHNV and CDR2 YYDKDF (reference sequence). 13 amino acids form the CDR3, both terminal residues included. CDR3 in amino acids: CATSRDVGGGALF.

The rearrangement links TRBV28 to TRBJ2-5; 7 positions match TRBD2. V gave up 6 bases and J gave up 3 bases; unmatched junction bases: 7. The CDR3 extends over 14 amino acids. Per germline, CDR1 MDHEN and CDR2 SYDVKM. The CDR3 reads CASRLREGKETQYF. CDR3 DNA: TGTGCCAGCAGACTCAGGGAGGGAAAAGAGACCCAGTACTTC.

J is TRBJ2-2 and V is TRBV28; 9 bases map to TRBD1. V lost 4 bases, J lost 7 bases, and 4 bases stayed unmatched. Per germline, CDR1 MDHEN and CDR2 SYDVKM. This CDR3 region has 14 residues. The CDR3 coding sequence is TGTGCCAGCAGTTGGACAGGGGTAGGCGGGGAGCTGTTTTTT. It specifies CASSWTGVGGELFF.

V and J are TRBV14 and TRBJ1-2; maybe TRBD1 (5 bases). Trimming shortened V by 2 bases and J by 4 bases, and 20 bases separated the two germline ends. The CDR3 is 17 residues long. CDR1 and CDR2 (germline): SGHDN, FVKESK. Here the CDR3 reads CASSQRFGSGKIYGYTF. The CDR3 DNA sequence: TGTGCCAGCAGCCAACGGTTTGGGTCAGGGAAGATCTATGGCTACACCTTC.

This chain joins TRBV7-9 and TRBJ2-7; D remains unclear. The CDR3 is made up of 14 amino acids. CDR1 and CDR2 from the germline V gene are SEHNR and FQNEAQ (reference sequence). V was pared by 1 base and J by 3 bases, with 10 bases between. CDR3 in DNA: TGTGCCAGCAGCTTAGATACTCTTCACTACGAGCAGTACTTC. Translation: CASSLDTLHYEQYF.

This CDR3 reads CASSLRVAGASTDTQYF. CDR3 nucleotides: TGTGCCAGCAGCTTACGGGTGGCGGGGGCGAGCACAGATACGCAGTATTTT. The rearrangement uses TRBV7-2 and TRBJ2-3; a weak D match, TRBD2 (7 bases). Germline V lookup: CDR1 SGHTA, CDR2 FQGNSA. Trimming shortened V by 2 bases and J by 0 bases, and 15 bases separated the two germline ends. This CDR3 is 17 amino acids long. The full variable domain, its missing parts supplied by reference TRBV7-2 and TRBJ2-3, is GAGVSQSPSNKVTEKGKDVELRCDPISGHTALYWYRQSLGQGLEFLIYFQGNSAPDKSGLPSDRFSAERTGGSVSTLTIQRTQQEDSAVYLCASSLRVAGASTDTQYFGPGTRLTVL.

The chain employs TRBV7-9 and TRBJ1-2; possibly TRBD1 for D (5 bases). Looked up from germline, CDR1 is SEHNR and CDR2 is FQNEAQ (reference sequence). V lost 3 bases and J lost 4, with 15 bases in between. There are 15 residues in the CDR3. CDR3 bases: TGTGCCAGCAGCTTGACAGAAACGTACCTCTATGGCTACACCTTC. Translated, it gives CASSLTETYLYGYTF.

Details on this clone: The sample carries other DNA sequences with the same CDR3. The V gene is TRBV9, the J gene TRBJ2-2; maybe TRBD2 (5 bases). The germline V gene encodes CDR1 SGDLS and CDR2 YYNGEE. The CDR3 sequence is 15 residues long. Trimming took 0 bases from V and 4 from J, leaving 10 bases between them. CDR3 residues: CASSVGAGGTGELFF. The CDR3 coding sequence is TGTGCCAGCAGCGTAGGGGCGGGCGGCACCGGGGAGCTGTTTTTT.

The chain couples TRBV18 to TRBJ2-1, with D maybe TRBD2 (6 bases). V was pared by 3 bases and J by 4 bases, with 22 bases between. CDR3 length: 18 amino acids. The germline gives CDR1 KGHSH, CDR2 LQKENI. In nucleotides, the CDR3 is TGTGCCAGCTCACCTCACGAGTTCACAGGAGGACTATACAATGAGCAGTTCTTC. Its translation is CASSPHEFTGGLYNEQFF.